Each of the 29 T cell receptor beta chains below was sequenced from the same sample in a study of OX40 agonist ivuxolimab in advanced cancers. TCRdb's table, derived via immunoSEQ multiplex PCR, lists solely in-frame clones and lacks some. The table includes more than 20,000 clones, roughly nine tenths detected once. Sequencing used CD4+ or CD8+ T cells sorted from blood, obtained in a trial of the OX40 agonist ivuxolimab. These receptors were obtained from an adult with an advanced solid tumor such as melanoma, head and neck, liver or kidney cancer.

This chain links TRBV29-1 with TRBJ1-1; TRBD1 agrees at 7 bases. CDR3 size: 13 residues. Germline lookup yields CDR1 SQVTM and CDR2 ANQGSEA. Unmatched junction bases numbered 5, after V lost 1 base and J lost 6 bases. The CDR3 coding sequence is TGCAGCGTTGAAGTACAGGGGAAACCTGAAGCTTTCTTT. Amino acid sequence: CSVEVQGKPEAFF. Complete variable domain (other parts from reference TRBV29-1 and TRBJ1-1): SAVISQKPSRDICQRGTSLTIQCQVDSQVTMMFWYRQQPGQSLTLIATANQGSEATYESGFVIDKFPISRPNLTFSTLTVSNMSPEDSSIYLCSVEVQGKPEAFFGQGTRLTVV.

The chain recombines TRBV18 with TRBJ2-7, with D possibly matching TRBD2 (5 bases). V lost 2 bases and J 2 bases, leaving 10 bases between the germline ends. The CDR3 has 14 amino acids. The germline gives CDR1 KGHSH, CDR2 LQKENI. The CDR3 sequence: CASSPKGSAYEQYF. The CDR3 DNA reads as TGTGCCAGCTCACCAAAGGGTAGCGCCTACGAGCAGTACTTC.

The chain links TRBV5-4 to TRBJ1-2; D is undetermined. In germline, CDR1 is SGHNT, CDR2 YYREEE (reference sequence). This CDR3 is 17 amino acids long. V was trimmed by 4 bases and J by 8 bases, leaving 27 bases between them. The CDR3 spells CASSQDRLQLLTMGYTF. As DNA, the CDR3 is TGTGCCAGCAGCCAAGATCGGTTACAGCTTCTAACTATGGGCTACACCTTC.

In nucleotides, the CDR3 is TGTGCCAGCGGGGGGGGCATGCAAGAGACCCAGTACTTC. It yields the protein CASGGGMQETQYF. The chain links TRBV7-9 to TRBJ2-5; D perhaps matches TRBD2 (7 bases). The CDR3 runs to 13 residues. V was shortened by 8 bases and J by 2 bases, with 12 bases between the two germline ends. From germline, CDR1 is SEHNR and CDR2 FQNEAQ (reference sequence).

This chain joins TRBV7-3 and TRBJ2-1; 8 nucleotides align to TRBD1. The CDR3 totals 17 residues. V trimming: 3 bases; J trimming: 0 bases; junction bases outside the gene matches: 7. Germline CDR1 and CDR2: SGHTA and FQGTGA. CDR3 region: CASSLQGAQSSYNEQFF. The CDR3 coding sequence is TGTGCCAGCAGCTTGCAGGGGGCGCAGAGCTCCTACAATGAGCAGTTCTTC. The full variable domain, its missing parts supplied by reference TRBV7-3 and TRBJ2-1, is GAGVSQTPSNKVTEKGKYVELRCDPISGHTALYWYRQSLGQGPEFLIYFQGTGAADDSGLPNDRFFAVRPEGSVSTLKIQRTERGDSAVYLCASSLQGAQSSYNEQFFGPGTRLTVL.

This clone was recorded a few times. The chain couples TRBV9 to TRBJ2-7; 7 nucleotides match TRBD2. Germline V gives CDR1 SGDLS, CDR2 YYNGEE. J lost 3 bases, V lost 4 bases, and 13 bases had no gene match. The CDR3 length is 16 residues. The chain's CDR3 is CASSPRSASGYYEQYF. CDR3 in DNA: TGTGCCAGCAGCCCTCGTTCGGCTAGCGGTTACTACGAGCAGTACTTC.

This clone was found a few times. The chain recombines TRBV6-6 with TRBJ1-5; D uncertain. Trimming shortened V by 5 bases and J by 3 bases, and 11 bases separated the two germline ends. The germline V gene has CDR1 MNHNY and CDR2 SVGAGI (reference sequence). The CDR3 contains 14 residues. Here the CDR3 reads CASSNELSNQPQHF. For the CDR3, the DNA is TGTGCCAGCAGTAACGAACTCTCCAATCAGCCCCAGCATTTT.

V and J are TRBV19 and TRBJ1-5; no clear D gene. The CDR3 is made up of 15 amino acids. CDR1 is LNHDA and CDR2 is SQIVND in the germline V gene (reference sequence). The ends were cut back, 3 bases at V and 2 bases at J, with 11 bases in the middle. The CDR3 spells CASSMAVYGNQPQHF. The CDR3 bases are TGTGCCAGTAGTATGGCGGTTTATGGCAATCAGCCCCAGCATTTT.

The V and J genes are TRBV19 and TRBJ2-1; D gene ambiguous. Deletions cut 4 bases from V and 4 bases from J, with 5 bases between. This CDR3 is built from 12 residues. Germline V gene sequence: CDR1 LNHDA, CDR2 SQIVND (reference sequence). CDR3 DNA sequence: TGTGCCAGTAGTACAGGTTACAATGAGCAGTTCTTC. Amino acids: CASSTGYNEQFF.

This sequence joins TRBV14 and TRBJ2-3; D not certain. Germline lookup yields CDR1 SGHDN and CDR2 FVKESK. There are 15 residues in the CDR3. V was shortened by 0 bases and J by 0 bases, with 7 bases between the two germline ends. The CDR3, as DNA: TGTGCCAGCAGCCAAGATAAATCTAGCACAGATACGCAGTATTTT. It is translated as CASSQDKSSTDTQYF.

The gene calls are TRBV4-1 and TRBJ2-1; 7 nucleotides agree with TRBD1. This CDR3 spans 13 amino acids. Germline V gene lookup returns CDR1 MGHRA and CDR2 YSYEKL. V shed 1 base, J shed 9 bases, and the junction held 3 bases outside the gene matches. This CDR3 reads CASSQAQGVEQFF. As DNA, the CDR3 is TGCGCCAGCAGCCAAGCCCAGGGGGTTGAGCAGTTCTTC.

In DNA form, the CDR3 reads TGTGCCAGCAGTACCACGGACAGACCCCCCCACGAGCAGTACTTC. This codes for CASSTTDRPPHEQYF. The chain has TRBV27 and TRBJ2-7, with a possible D match to TRBD1 (6 bases). Per germline, CDR1 MNHEY and CDR2 SMNVEV (reference sequence). This CDR3 has 15 amino acids. V shed 5 bases and J shed 5 bases, with 19 bases lying between them.

In DNA form, the CDR3 reads TGTGCCAGCAGCCGATCTACACTAAACACCTACAATGAGCAGTTCTTC. It yields the protein CASSRSTLNTYNEQFF. The chain combines TRBV4-2 with TRBJ2-1; D gene uncertain. This CDR3 has 16 amino acids. Per the germline V gene, CDR1 is LGHNA and CDR2 is YNFKEQ. Trimming removed 4 bases at V and 2 bases at J, with 15 bases between.

This sequence joins TRBV29-1 and TRBJ1-1; no reliable D call. Per germline, CDR1 SQVTM and CDR2 ANQGSEA. The V end lost 2 bases, the J end lost 5 bases, and 18 bases lay between the germline ends. This CDR3 is 15 amino acids long. In DNA form, the CDR3 reads TGCAGCGTTGAAAGATGGCGGGTTCGAGAAACTGAAGCTTTCTTT. Translation: CSVERWRVRETEAFF.

This chain joins TRBV7-3 and TRBJ1-1; 7 bases match TRBD1. Germline CDR1 reads SGHTA; CDR2 reads FQGTGA. V trimming: 2 bases; J trimming: 0 bases; junction bases outside the gene matches: 0. The CDR3 has 14 amino acids. The CDR3 spells CASSLGTVNTEAFF. In DNA, the CDR3 is TGTGCCAGCAGCTTAGGGACAGTGAACACTGAAGCTTTCTTT.

This clone is judged large. CDR3 protein: CSARGLDGYTF. For the CDR3, the DNA is TGCAGTGCTAGAGGGCTGGATGGCTACACCTTC. V and J are TRBV20-1 and TRBJ1-2; D gene ambiguous. CDR3 length: 11 amino acids. V dropped 1 base and J dropped 6 bases, with 6 bases sitting between them. Germline assignment: CDR1 DFQATT and CDR2 SNEGSKA (reference sequence).

This sequence joins TRBV5-6 and TRBJ1-2; D gene unclear. V lost 3 bases and J lost 4, with 10 bases in between. The germline V gene has CDR1 SGHDT and CDR2 YYEEEE. CDR3 length: 13 residues. CDR3 sequence reads: CASSSGLSYGYTF. The CDR3 DNA reads as TGTGCCAGCAGCTCCGGACTGTCCTATGGCTACACCTTC.

The chain employs TRBV25-1 and TRBJ2-2; D gene uncertain. The germline V gene encodes CDR1 MGHDK and CDR2 SYGVNS. Trimming cost V 8 bases and J 7 bases, with 11 bases left between them. The CDR3 has 12 residues. This CDR3 reads CASARVGGELFF. In DNA form, the CDR3 reads TGTGCCAGCGCTCGGGTGGGCGGGGAGCTGTTTTTT.

The chain recombines TRBV19 with TRBJ2-7; D is possibly TRBD2 (6 bases). The CDR3 has 15 residues. Trimming left V 5 bases short and J 2 bases short, with 16 bases between. Germline V gene lookup returns CDR1 LNHDA and CDR2 SQIVND (reference sequence). As DNA, the CDR3 is TGTGCCAGTAGTCCCCAGGGCGGGAACCCCTACGAGCAGTACTTC. Translated, it gives CASSPQGGNPYEQYF.

This chain links TRBV27 with TRBJ2-7, with D perhaps matching TRBD2 (5 bases). Trimming pared 6 bases from V and 3 bases from J, leaving 15 bases between. CDR1 is MNHEY and CDR2 is SMNVEV in the germline V gene (reference sequence). The CDR3 has 14 amino acids. DNA for the CDR3: TGTGCCAGCAGCCCTTCGGAGGCGGGCTACGAGCAGTACTTC. Translated: CASSPSEAGYEQYF.

The CDR3 region is CASSSPAGQASGSDYNEQFF. Written as DNA, the CDR3 is TGCGCCAGCAGCTCCCCGGCAGGTCAGGCTAGCGGATCCGACTACAATGAGCAGTTCTTC. V gene TRBV5-1 combines with J gene TRBJ2-1; 7 nucleotides match TRBD2. The CDR3 has 20 residues. CDR1 SGHRS and CDR2 YFSETQ come from the germline V gene. V lost 3 bases to trimming and J lost 3 bases; unmatched junction nucleotides: 21.

The gene calls are TRBV27 and TRBJ2-1, with D possibly called TRBD1 or TRBD2 (6 bases each). Germline CDR1 MNHEY, CDR2 SMNVEV (reference sequence). The V and J ends lost 11 bases and 8 bases respectively, with 19 bases between them. This CDR3 contains 13 residues. CDR3 sequence reads: CASSAPRGDEQFF. CDR3 DNA sequence: TGTGCCTCCTCGGCTCCGAGGGGGGATGAGCAGTTCTTC.

This chain joins TRBV19 and TRBJ1-1, with D hard to call. Germline V CDR1 and CDR2: LNHDA, SQIVND (reference sequence). CDR3 length: 13 residues. Trimming took 5 bases from V and 4 from J, leaving 11 bases between them. DNA of the CDR3: TGTGCCAGTAGTTTCGCGGGAAGCACTGAAGCTTTCTTT. Its translation is CASSFAGSTEAFF.

The chain uses TRBV7-9 and TRBJ1-2; 9 bases fit TRBD1. Germline-derived CDR1 and CDR2 are SEHNR and FQNEAQ (reference sequence). V shed 3 bases and J 8 bases; nucleotides not matched to a gene: 4. This CDR3 comprises 13 residues. The CDR3 is CASSFRDRVGYTF. DNA of the CDR3: TGTGCCAGCAGCTTCCGGGACAGGGTCGGCTACACCTTC.

V gene TRBV2 combines with J gene TRBJ1-1, with 7 bases matching TRBD1. Germline loops: CDR1 SNHLY, CDR2 FYNNEI. The CDR3 consists of 15 residues. J was trimmed by 1 base and V by 5 bases; bases with no gene match: 7. The CDR3: CASSPHRGANTEAFF. For the CDR3, the DNA is TGTGCCAGCAGTCCACACAGGGGAGCGAACACTGAAGCTTTCTTT.

This chain joins TRBV6-5 and TRBJ2-7; no reliable D call. Trimming took off 2 bases at V and 4 bases at J, with 9 bases between the two ends. This CDR3 comprises 13 residues. Per germline, CDR1 MNHEY and CDR2 SVGAGI. CDR3 amino acids: CASSYNGRYEQYF. The CDR3, as DNA: TGTGCCAGCAGTTACAATGGACGGTACGAGCAGTACTTC.

J is TRBJ2-3 and V is TRBV4-1, with D perhaps TRBD1 (6 bases). The CDR3 length is 15 residues. Germline CDR1 MGHRA, CDR2 YSYEKL. Trimming cost V 5 bases and J 2 bases, with 14 bases left between them. The CDR3 region is CASSVPGHLTDTQYF. CDR3 nucleotide sequence: TGCGCCAGCAGCGTTCCGGGACACCTCACAGATACGCAGTATTTT.

CDR3 region: CAWSVGPTWGYTF. The CDR3 DNA reads as TGTGCCTGGAGTGTAGGGCCCACGTGGGGCTACACCTTC. This chain connects TRBV30 to TRBJ1-2; D not certain. Trimming cost V 0 bases and J 8 bases, with 13 bases left between them. This CDR3 region has 13 residues. Germline V gives CDR1 GTSNPN, CDR2 SVGIG (reference sequence).

This sequence joins TRBV7-9 and TRBJ1-2; D may be TRBD1 (6 bases). V was shortened by 1 base and J by 8 bases, with 14 bases between the two germline ends. The CDR3 sequence is 14 residues long. Germline CDR1 is SEHNR and CDR2 is FQNEAQ (reference sequence). The CDR3 DNA follows: TGTGCCAGCAGCTTAGTTACAGGGATAGGAGGCTACACCTTC. It is translated as CASSLVTGIGGYTF.